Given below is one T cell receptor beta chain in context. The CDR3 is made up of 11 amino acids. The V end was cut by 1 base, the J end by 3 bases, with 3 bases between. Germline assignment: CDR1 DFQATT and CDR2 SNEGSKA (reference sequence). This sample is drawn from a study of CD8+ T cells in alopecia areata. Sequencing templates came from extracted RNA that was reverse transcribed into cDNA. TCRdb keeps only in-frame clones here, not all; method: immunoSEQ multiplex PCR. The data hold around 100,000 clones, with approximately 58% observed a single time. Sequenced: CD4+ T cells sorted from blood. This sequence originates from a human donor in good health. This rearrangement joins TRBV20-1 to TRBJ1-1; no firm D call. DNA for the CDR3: TGCAGTGCTAGAGTCTACACTGAAGCTTTCTTT. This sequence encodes CSARVYTEAFF.